Listed here are 26 T cell receptor beta chains from one sample, sequenced in a study of T-cell memory formation after mild COVID-19. TCRdb independently ran MiXCR on the 5' RACE reads; one entry per CDR3 protein. The repertoire holds about 560,000 distinct CDR3 sequences, about 20% seen once, with approximately 8% in the top ten. The sample comprised PBMCs or a T cell subset sorted from them (not recorded which). These receptors were collected from an adult woman who had mild COVID-19 (a few samples of this study predate the infection). Cell type and time point are not known.

V and J are TRBV5-4 and TRBJ1-1, with a weak D call TRBD1 (5 bases). V lost 4 bases to trimming and J lost 4 bases, with 11 bases between them. The CDR3 sequence is 13 residues long. Germline loops: CDR1 SGHNT, CDR2 YYREEE (reference sequence). CDR3 amino acids: CASSPVGATEAFF. CDR3 sequence (DNA): TGTGCCAGCAGCCCGGTAGGGGCCACTGAAGCTTTCTTT.

In its sample, this clonotype was seen a few times. The chain joins TRBV23-1 to TRBJ2-5; maybe TRBD1 (6 bases). TRBV23-1 is noted as an ORF with a role that remains uncertain. Trimming took off 6 bases at V and 5 bases at J, with 28 bases between the two ends. The CDR3 consists of 18 residues. In DNA form, the CDR3 reads TGCGCCAGCAGCCGCCTCAATACGGCAGGGGACGGTTTTGAGACCCAGTACTTC. Protein sequence: CASSRLNTAGDGFETQYF.

This clonotype was picked up many times. This chain joins TRBV7-3 and TRBJ2-1; 10 bases map to TRBD2. CDR1 and CDR2 from the germline V gene are SGHTA and FQGTGA. CDR3 length: 15 residues. J gave up 4 bases and V 6 bases, and 6 bases lay outside the gene matches. The CDR3 here is CASSSLAGAYNEQFF. DNA for the CDR3: TGTGCCAGCAGTTCCCTAGCGGGAGCGTACAATGAGCAGTTCTTC.

The V and J genes are TRBV4-1 and TRBJ1-5; perhaps TRBD1 as D (6 bases). The V end was cut by 1 base, the J end by 8 bases, with 15 bases between. The CDR3 is 15 residues long. Germline V gives CDR1 MGHRA, CDR2 YSYEKL. This CDR3 reads CASSQVGGGIEPQHF. CDR3 nucleotides: TGCGCCAGCAGCCAAGTCGGAGGGGGGATTGAGCCCCAGCATTTT.

This clonotype was found once. V and J are TRBV12-3 or TRBV12-4 and TRBJ2-1; D uncertain. The ends were cut back, 2 bases at V and 2 bases at J, with 10 bases in the middle. The CDR3 covers 15 residues. Here the CDR3 reads CASSLRSQTYNEQFF. DNA for the CDR3: TGTGCCAGCAGTTTAAGGTCCCAGACCTACAATGAGCAGTTCTTC.

The chain employs TRBV10-3 and TRBJ2-2, with no clear D. Trimming cost V 3 bases and J 6 bases, with 8 bases left between them. Germline V gives CDR1 ENHRY, CDR2 SYGVKD. CDR3 length: 13 amino acids. CDR3: CAISDLSSGELFF. The CDR3, as DNA: TGTGCCATCAGTGATCTGAGTTCCGGGGAGCTGTTTTTT.

There are a few counts of this clonotype. The rearrangement joins TRBV6-2 or TRBV6-3 to TRBJ2-2; D is perhaps TRBD1 (6 bases). This CDR3 contains 15 residues. The V gene lost 8 bases and the J gene lost 5 bases, with 18 bases spanning the gap. Germline loops: CDR1 MNHEY, CDR2 SVGEGT. In DNA, the CDR3 is TGTGCCAGCCGATTATCCGGGCAGGGGACCGGGGAGCTGTTTTTT. Protein sequence: CASRLSGQGTGELFF.

The chain is built from TRBV6-2 or TRBV6-3 and TRBJ2-1, with D possibly TRBD2 on 7 matching bases. The CDR3 has 20 amino acids. From germline, CDR1 is MNHEY and CDR2 SVGEGT. Trimming removed 2 bases at V and 0 bases at J, with 23 bases between. DNA of the CDR3: TGTGCCAGCAGTTACGGGAGGGACAAGGGAGGAGGGCCCTCCTACAATGAGCAGTTCTTC. Its translation is CASSYGRDKGGGPSYNEQFF.

The chain has TRBV4-3 and TRBJ2-2; D gene uncertain. V shed 4 bases and J shed 4 bases, with 7 bases lying between them. Germline CDR1 reads LGHNA; CDR2 reads YSLEER. This CDR3 comprises 13 residues. DNA of the CDR3: TGCGCCAGCAGCCGTACCAGCACCGGGGAGCTGTTTTTT. Translation gives CASSRTSTGELFF.

This clonotype was seen only a few times. V gene TRBV19 combines with J gene TRBJ2-1, with D possibly being TRBD2 (6 bases). Germline lookup yields CDR1 LNHDA and CDR2 SQIVND (reference sequence). V was cut by 1 base and J by 9 bases, with 10 bases left in between. The CDR3 has 13 residues. The chain's CDR3 is CASSIGPEGEQFF. The CDR3 DNA is TGTGCCAGTAGTATAGGTCCGGAGGGTGAGCAGTTCTTC.

The gene calls are TRBV3-1 and TRBJ2-2, with D possibly being TRBD1 (6 bases). Per the germline V gene, CDR1 is LGHDT and CDR2 is YNNKEL (reference sequence). CDR3 length: 18 amino acids. Trimming stripped 1 base from V and 1 base from J, with 16 bases between. In DNA form, the CDR3 reads TGTGCCAGCAGCCAAGGTCCAGGGGCGGTCCGGAACACCGGGGAGCTGTTTTTT. Amino acid sequence: CASSQGPGAVRNTGELFF.

This clonotype occurred many times. The chain uses TRBV7-9 and TRBJ2-2; D gene uncertain. Germline CDR1 reads SEHNR; CDR2 reads FQNEAQ (reference sequence). The CDR3 has 13 residues. With 4 bases removed from V and 1 base from J, the gap between germline ends came to 4 bases. CDR3: CASSSLNTGELFF. CDR3 bases: TGTGCCAGCAGCTCGCTGAACACCGGGGAGCTGTTTTTT.

The chain couples TRBV12-3 or TRBV12-4 to TRBJ1-1; D unclear. V lost 3 bases and J 4 bases, leaving 9 bases between the germline ends. This CDR3 region has 13 residues. CDR3 loop: CASSFEVGTEAFF. CDR3 nucleotides: TGTGCCAGCAGTTTTGAAGTGGGCACTGAAGCTTTCTTT.

This clonotype appeared once. The gene calls are TRBV4-1 and TRBJ1-5; possible D gene TRBD1, 5 bases. Trimming left V 5 bases short and J 2 bases short, with 16 bases between. CDR1 is MGHRA and CDR2 is YSYEKL in the germline V gene. CDR3 size: 16 residues. The CDR3 is CASSTHTGVGNQPQHF. In nucleotides, the CDR3 is TGCGCCAGCAGCACCCATACGGGGGTTGGCAATCAGCCCCAGCATTTT.

This clonotype was counted once. The chain joins TRBV2 to TRBJ1-1; 10 nucleotides match TRBD1. V dropped 4 bases and J dropped 1; count of bases not matched to a gene: 6. Germline CDR1 is SNHLY and CDR2 is FYNNEI. The CDR3 covers 16 residues. The CDR3 DNA reads TGTGCCAGCAGTGTACGACAGGGGGCTGGGAACACTGAAGCTTTCTTT. Its translation is CASSVRQGAGNTEAFF.

A few counts support this clonotype. The CDR3 sequence: CAIGQDSNQPQHF. The CDR3 DNA is TGTGCCATCGGTCAGGATAGCAATCAGCCCCAGCATTTT. This rearrangement joins TRBV10-3 to TRBJ1-5; D gene ambiguous. The CDR3 consists of 13 residues. Trimming left V 8 bases short and J 0 bases short, with 8 bases between. Germline CDR1 reads ENHRY; CDR2 reads SYGVKD.

The chain is built from TRBV7-9 and TRBJ2-1; 7 nucleotides agree with TRBD1. Germline V gene sequence: CDR1 SEHNR, CDR2 FQNEAQ (reference sequence). Unmatched junction bases numbered 7, after V lost 1 base and J lost 7 bases. There are 15 residues in the CDR3. In DNA form, the CDR3 reads TGTGCCAGCAGCTTAGGGACAGGTTACCCTAATGAGCAGTTCTTC. It translates to CASSLGTGYPNEQFF.

This clonotype was detected ten times or more. V usage is TRBV5-1 and J usage is TRBJ2-5; no clear D gene. Germline CDR1 is SGHRS and CDR2 is YFSETQ. The CDR3 is made up of 11 amino acids. Trimming stripped 2 bases from V and 5 bases from J, with 4 bases between. The CDR3 nucleotides are TGCGCCAGCAGCTTTGCGGAGACCCAGTACTTC. This translates into CASSFAETQYF.

The CDR3 loop reads CASSPGGRVIVGNTIYF. CDR3 in DNA: TGTGCCAGCAGCCCAGGAGGACGCGTGATTGTGGGAAACACCATATATTTT. The chain uses TRBV6-5 and TRBJ1-3; D not resolved. Trimming pared 6 bases from V and 4 bases from J, leaving 22 bases between. There are 17 residues in the CDR3. Germline V gene lookup returns CDR1 MNHEY and CDR2 SVGAGI.

This clonotype was seen a handful of times. The CDR3 sequence: CASSYSLAGASAGANVLTF. In DNA, the CDR3 is TGTGCCAGCAGTTACTCGTTGGCGGGGGCATCGGCTGGGGCCAACGTCCTGACTTTC. V gene TRBV6-5 combines with J gene TRBJ2-6; maybe TRBD2 (7 bases). Germline CDR1 is MNHEY and CDR2 is SVGAGI. The CDR3 is 19 amino acids. The V end was cut by 0 bases, the J end by 2 bases, with 17 bases between.

This clonotype was observed a handful of times. The chain couples TRBV18 to TRBJ1-2, with TRBD1 matching over 10 bases. With 1 base clipped from V and 7 bases from J, the junction kept 6 bases outside the gene matches. This CDR3 has 15 amino acids. CDR1 and CDR2 (germline): KGHSH, LQKENI. The CDR3 nucleotides read TGTGCCAGCTCACCACAGGAGACAGGGGGCTTTGGCTACACCTTC. Amino acids: CASSPQETGGFGYTF.

V gene TRBV12-3 or TRBV12-4 combines with J gene TRBJ2-6; D gene unclear. Deletions cut 5 bases from V and 6 bases from J, with 14 bases between. The CDR3 consists of 15 residues. As DNA, the CDR3 is TGTGCCAGCAGTCCTTACCCCTTGGTGGCCAACGTCCTGACTTTC. Amino acids: CASSPYPLVANVLTF.

The sample holds a few counts of this clonotype. The CDR3 is CASSWRFGTEAFF. DNA for the CDR3: TGTGCCAGCAGCTGGAGGTTCGGCACTGAAGCTTTCTTT. The chain combines TRBV5-6 with TRBJ1-1; D is undetermined. The CDR3 is made up of 13 amino acids. Trimming stripped 3 bases from V and 4 bases from J, with 10 bases between. Looked up from germline, CDR1 is SGHDT and CDR2 is YYEEEE.

This clonotype showed up just a few times. The chain carries TRBV5-1 and TRBJ2-5; 10 nucleotides match TRBD2. The V segment lost 4 bases and the J segment 4 bases; nucleotides outside the gene matches: 4. The CDR3 runs 14 residues. The germline V gene encodes CDR1 SGHRS and CDR2 YFSETQ. The CDR3 DNA is TGCGCCAGCAGCACACTAGCGGGGATAGAGACCCAGTACTTC. Protein: CASSTLAGIETQYF.

The rearrangement uses TRBV29-1 and TRBJ2-3; TRBD1 matches at 7 bases. The CDR3 sequence is 14 residues long. CDR1 SQVTM and CDR2 ANQGSEA come from the germline V gene. V lost 6 bases to trimming and J lost 4 bases; unmatched junction nucleotides: 10. The CDR3 DNA reads as TGCAGCGTGGCAGACAGGGTGATCTCAGATACGCAGTATTTT. Translated: CSVADRVISDTQYF.

The sample holds a few counts of this clonotype. The chain carries TRBV5-1 and TRBJ1-6, with D perhaps matching TRBD1 (5 bases). The germline CDR1 and CDR2 sequences are SGHRS and YFSETQ. V lost 0 bases, J lost 4 bases, and 11 bases lay in between. The CDR3 is 16 residues long. CDR3 DNA sequence: TGCGCCAGCAGCTTGGGGGACGGGCCTTATAATTCACCCCTCCACTTT. This sequence encodes CASSLGDGPYNSPLHF.